The next 11 T cell receptor beta chains were all read from a single sample in a study of cytomegalovirus exposure and HLA in healthy donors. Assay: immunoSEQ multiplex PCR; the TCRdb copy retains only in-frame clones and omits some. Among fewer than 250,000 clones, roughly 87% were seen once, and the ten largest hold about 2%. Sequencing was done on a sample of PBMCs. These receptors were taken from a woman younger than 30 in good health and CMV-seropositive.

The rearrangement uses TRBV5-6 and TRBJ2-1, with D perhaps TRBD1 (6 bases). In germline, CDR1 is SGHDT, CDR2 YYEEEE. This CDR3 contains 13 residues. The germline V and J ends were trimmed by 2 bases and 10 bases, with 13 bases remaining between them. CDR3 in DNA: TGTGCCAGCAGCTTCGGACAGCTCAAAGAGCAGTTCTTC. This codes for CASSFGQLKEQFF.

This chain uses TRBV28 with TRBJ2-2, with 9 positions matching TRBD1. Germline V gene sequence: CDR1 MDHEN, CDR2 SYDVKM. Germline trimming cut 6 bases from V and 2 bases from J; bases unmatched to any gene: 4. The CDR3 has 15 residues. The CDR3 region is CASRQGQGNTGELFF. In nucleotides, the CDR3 is TGTGCCAGCAGGCAGGGACAGGGAAACACCGGGGAGCTGTTTTTT.

The J gene is TRBJ2-1, the V gene TRBV4-1, with 13 bases lining up with TRBD2. Losses at the gene ends were 4 bases for V and 7 bases for J; bases not matched to a gene: 7. The germline CDR1 and CDR2 sequences are MGHRA and YSYEKL. The length of the CDR3 is 16 residues. The CDR3, as DNA: TGCGCCAGCAGCCCATGGACTAGCGGGAGCCTGAATGAGCAGTTCTTC. It translates to CASSPWTSGSLNEQFF.

V is TRBV5-8 and J is TRBJ1-5, with unresolved D. CDR1 and CDR2 from the germline V gene are SGHTS and YDEGEE. V was shortened by 2 bases and J by 4 bases, with 10 bases between the two germline ends. This CDR3 is built from 14 residues. CDR3 residues: CASSFTRRNQPQHF. The CDR3 nucleotides read TGTGCCAGCAGCTTCACGAGGAGGAATCAGCCCCAGCATTTT.

The V gene is TRBV29-1, the J gene TRBJ1-2, with D tentatively TRBD1 (6 bases). Germline CDR1 SQVTM, CDR2 ANQGSEA. The CDR3 covers 14 residues. V lost 6 bases to trimming and J lost 0 bases, with 14 bases between them. CDR3 amino acids: CSVASQGPNYGYTF. The DNA of the CDR3 is TGCAGCGTCGCATCCCAGGGGCCTAACTATGGCTACACCTTC. Together with reference TRBV29-1 and TRBJ1-2, the CDR3 gives the full variable domain: SAVISQKPSRDICQRGTSLTIQCQVDSQVTMMFWYRQQPGQSLTLIATANQGSEATYESGFVIDKFPISRPNLTFSTLTVSNMSPEDSSIYLCSVASQGPNYGYTFGSGTRLTVV.

This chain connects TRBV29-1 to TRBJ2-2; TRBD2 agrees at 10 bases. After removal of 4 bases from V and 8 bases from J, the junction contained 19 bases not matched to a gene. CDR3 length: 18 residues. CDR1 is SQVTM, CDR2 ANQGSEA, per germline. The CDR3 loop reads CSVARFGLAGVGTGELFF. DNA for the CDR3: TGCAGCGTTGCTCGGTTCGGTCTAGCGGGAGTAGGAACAGGGGAGCTGTTTTTT.

The chain is built from TRBV9 and TRBJ2-2; the D is unclear. Germline V gene sequence: CDR1 SGDLS, CDR2 YYNGEE. CDR3 length equals 18 residues. V shed 0 bases and J shed 0 bases, with 15 bases lying between them. The CDR3 region is CASSVEPRSSPNTGELFF. Here the CDR3 DNA reads TGTGCCAGCAGCGTAGAGCCCCGGAGTAGCCCGAACACCGGGGAGCTGTTTTTT.

The chain has TRBV28 and TRBJ2-3, with D hard to call. This CDR3 has 16 residues. The germline gives CDR1 MDHEN, CDR2 SYDVKM. V gave up 7 bases and J gave up 2 bases, with 19 bases separating them. Here the CDR3 reads CASNRPPVQHTDTQYF. CDR3 coding DNA: TGTGCCAGCAACAGACCTCCGGTACAACACACAGATACGCAGTATTTT.

V gene TRBV15 combines with J gene TRBJ1-1; D might be TRBD1 (5 bases). The CDR3 covers 18 residues. Trimming cost V 0 bases and J 0 bases, with 17 bases left between them. Germline V gene sequence: CDR1 LNHNV, CDR2 YYDKDF (reference sequence). The CDR3 reads CATSREVPFGAMNTEAFF. Here the CDR3 DNA reads TGTGCCACCAGCAGAGAAGTCCCCTTTGGGGCCATGAACACTGAAGCTTTCTTT.

V is TRBV4-1 and J is TRBJ1-1; 8 bases line up with TRBD1. With 3 bases clipped from V and 0 bases from J, the junction kept 0 bases outside the gene matches. Germline lookup yields CDR1 MGHRA and CDR2 YSYEKL. The CDR3 runs 14 residues. The CDR3 bases are TGCGCCAGCAGCCAGGGACAGGTGAACACTGAAGCTTTCTTT. Its protein product is CASSQGQVNTEAFF.

CDR3 region: CASGQGHEKLFF. The CDR3 nucleotides read TGTGCCAGCGGACAGGGGCATGAAAAACTGTTTTTT. This chain links TRBV11-2 with TRBJ1-4; 9 nucleotides agree with TRBD1. Per the germline V gene, CDR1 is SGHAT and CDR2 is FQNNGV. The CDR3 runs to 12 residues. V lost 8 bases and J lost 6; bases outside the gene matches: 1.